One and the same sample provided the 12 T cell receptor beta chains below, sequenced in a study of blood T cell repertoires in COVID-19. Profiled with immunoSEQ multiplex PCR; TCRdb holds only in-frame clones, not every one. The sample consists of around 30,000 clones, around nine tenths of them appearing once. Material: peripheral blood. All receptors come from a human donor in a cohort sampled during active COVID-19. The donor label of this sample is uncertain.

CDR3: CASSWTGGDEKLFF. The CDR3 nucleotides are TGTGCCAGCAGCTGGACGGGCGGGGATGAAAAACTGTTTTTT. The chain employs TRBV5-4 and TRBJ1-4, with D unclear. Germline CDR1 SGHNT, CDR2 YYREEE (reference sequence). The CDR3 is 14 amino acids. Trimming pared 3 bases from V and 6 bases from J, leaving 12 bases between.

CDR3 region: CASSERESSYEQYF. The CDR3 bases are TGCGCCAGCAGTGAGCGGGAGTCCTCCTACGAGCAGTACTTC. This chain uses TRBV4-1 with TRBJ2-7, with TRBD2 matching 8 bases. The CDR3 runs to 14 residues. Trimming cost V 6 bases and J 0 bases; bases outside gene matches: 4. Germline CDR1 reads MGHRA; CDR2 reads YSYEKL.

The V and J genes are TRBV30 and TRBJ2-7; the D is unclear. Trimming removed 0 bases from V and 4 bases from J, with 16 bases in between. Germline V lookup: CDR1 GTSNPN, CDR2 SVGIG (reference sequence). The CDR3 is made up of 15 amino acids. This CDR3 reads CAWSVPAGQYYEQYF. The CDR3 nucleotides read TGTGCCTGGAGTGTACCGGCAGGCCAATATTACGAGCAGTACTTC.

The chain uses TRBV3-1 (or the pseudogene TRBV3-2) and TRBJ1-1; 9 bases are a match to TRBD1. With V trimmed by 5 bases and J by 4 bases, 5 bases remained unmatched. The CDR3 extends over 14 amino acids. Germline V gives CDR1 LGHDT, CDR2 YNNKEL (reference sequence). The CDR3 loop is CASSGRQGGTEAFF. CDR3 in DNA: TGTGCCAGCAGCGGACGACAGGGGGGCACTGAAGCTTTCTTT.

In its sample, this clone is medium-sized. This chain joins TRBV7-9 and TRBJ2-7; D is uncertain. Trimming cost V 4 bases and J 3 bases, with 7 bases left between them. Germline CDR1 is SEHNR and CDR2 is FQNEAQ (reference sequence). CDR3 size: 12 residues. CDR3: CASSSDFYEQYF. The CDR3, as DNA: TGTGCCAGCAGCTCCGACTTCTACGAGCAGTACTTC.

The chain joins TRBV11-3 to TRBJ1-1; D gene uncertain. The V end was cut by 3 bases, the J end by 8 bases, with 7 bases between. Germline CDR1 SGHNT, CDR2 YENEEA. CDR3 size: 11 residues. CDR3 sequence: CASSFLEEAFF. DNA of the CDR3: TGTGCCAGCAGCTTCTTGGAGGAAGCTTTCTTT.

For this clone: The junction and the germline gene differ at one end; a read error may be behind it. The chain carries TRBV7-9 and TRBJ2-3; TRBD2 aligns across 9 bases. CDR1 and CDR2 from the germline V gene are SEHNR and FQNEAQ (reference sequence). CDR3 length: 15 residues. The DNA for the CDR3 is TGTGCCAGCAGCGTAGCGGGAGCGGTTGCAGATACGCAGTATTTT. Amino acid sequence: CASSVAGAVADTQYF.

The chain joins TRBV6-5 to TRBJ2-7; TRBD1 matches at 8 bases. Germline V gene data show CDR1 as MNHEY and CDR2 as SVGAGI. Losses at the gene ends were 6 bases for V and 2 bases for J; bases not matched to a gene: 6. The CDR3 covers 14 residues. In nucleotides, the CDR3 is TGTGCCAGCAGCCGACAGGGGTACCCCTACGAGCAGTACTTC. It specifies CASSRQGYPYEQYF.

The CDR3 coding sequence is TGTGCCAGCAGCCCCAGGACAGGGGGTCCCTACGAGCAGTACTTC. Its translation: CASSPRTGGPYEQYF. This chain links TRBV11-3 with TRBJ2-7; 10 nucleotides align to TRBD1. The CDR3 consists of 15 residues. Germline CDR1 reads SGHNT; CDR2 reads YENEEA. After removal of 5 bases from V and 2 bases from J, the junction contained 6 bases not matched to a gene.

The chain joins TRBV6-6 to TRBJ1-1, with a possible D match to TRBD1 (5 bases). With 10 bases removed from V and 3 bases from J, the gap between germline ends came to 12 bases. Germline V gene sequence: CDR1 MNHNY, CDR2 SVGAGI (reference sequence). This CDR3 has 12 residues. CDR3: CATHTGDTEAFF. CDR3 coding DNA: TGTGCCACCCACACGGGGGACACTGAAGCTTTCTTT.

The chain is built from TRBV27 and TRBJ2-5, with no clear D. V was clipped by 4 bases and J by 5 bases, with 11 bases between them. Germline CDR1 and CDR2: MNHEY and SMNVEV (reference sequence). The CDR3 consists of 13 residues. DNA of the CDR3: TGTGCCAGCAGTTCGAAGGCCGGGGAGACCCAGTACTTC. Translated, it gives CASSSKAGETQYF.

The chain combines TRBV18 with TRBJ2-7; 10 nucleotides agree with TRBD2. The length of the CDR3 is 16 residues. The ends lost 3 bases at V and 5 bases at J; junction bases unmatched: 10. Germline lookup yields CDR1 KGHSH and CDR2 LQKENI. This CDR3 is CASSPLEREGRNEQYF. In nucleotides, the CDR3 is TGTGCCAGCTCACCTTTGGAGCGGGAGGGCCGAAACGAGCAGTACTTC.